This TCR beta chain was captured by sequencing in a study of cytomegalovirus exposure and HLA in healthy donors. The CDR3 has 13 residues. Trimming shortened V by 5 bases and J by 0 bases, and 7 bases separated the two germline ends. Per the germline V gene, CDR1 is SQVTM and CDR2 is ANQGSEA. The table came from immunoSEQ multiplex PCR; TCRdb's copy has only in-frame clones and leaves some out. The table lists 150,000 to 200,000 clones, 85% of them singletons. The J gene is TRBJ2-2, the V gene TRBV29-1; the D is unclear. This receptor was identified in a young man in good health and CMV-seropositive. The sequencing input was PBMCs. The CDR3 protein is CSVFRANTGELFF. CDR3 nucleotide sequence: TGCAGCGTTTTCCGGGCGAACACCGGGGAGCTGTTTTTT.